A single sample is the source of the 15 T cell receptor beta chains below, sequenced in a study of CD8+ T cells in alopecia areata. RNA extraction and reverse transcription yielded cDNA as sequencing template. Data came from immunoSEQ multiplex PCR; TCRdb stores just in-frame clones and leaves some out. This sample carries 90,000 to 100,000 clones, around 60% of them seen once, and the ten largest clones take roughly 16%. Treatment described: oral pan-JAK inhibitor, 5-10 mg twice daily. This sample comprised CD8+ T cells sorted from blood, obtained at week 4, from a patient treated with tofacitinib. These receptors were taken from a human donor with alopecia areata.

In this sample, this clone turned up a few times. V usage is TRBV27 and J usage is TRBJ1-1, with a weak D call TRBD1 (5 bases). Germline loops: CDR1 MNHEY, CDR2 SMNVEV (reference sequence). This CDR3 comprises 15 residues. Trimming removed 3 bases from V and 1 base from J, with 12 bases in between. CDR3 sequence (DNA): TGTGCCAGCAGTTTGCGGGGACCCGCGAACACTGAAGCTTTCTTT. Its protein is CASSLRGPANTEAFF.

This chain connects TRBV5-1 to TRBJ1-5; D is uncertain. Germline loops: CDR1 SGHRS, CDR2 YFSETQ. There are 14 residues in the CDR3. V was clipped by 0 bases and J by 3 bases, with 7 bases between them. In nucleotides, the CDR3 is TGCGCCAGCAGCTTGGATATGTACAATCAGCCCCAGCATTTT. It codes for CASSLDMYNQPQHF.

This clone was seen once. This chain uses TRBV12-5 with TRBJ2-5; 10 positions agree with TRBD2. Germline assignment: CDR1 LGHNT and CDR2 FRNRAP. Germline trimming cut 6 bases from V and 5 bases from J; bases unmatched to any gene: 3. CDR3 size: 13 residues. The CDR3: CASGTSGTETQYF. As DNA, the CDR3 is TGTGCTAGTGGCACTAGCGGGACCGAGACCCAGTACTTC.

V is TRBV19 and J is TRBJ1-2; D is ambiguous. Germline-derived CDR1 and CDR2 are LNHDA and SQIVND (reference sequence). V was pared by 0 bases and J by 8 bases, with 13 bases between. This CDR3 region has 14 residues. CDR3 DNA: TGTGCCAGTAGTATAGATACCACCCAACTGGGCTACACCTTC. Its translation: CASSIDTTQLGYTF.

The chain links TRBV7-2 to TRBJ1-2; D ambiguous. This CDR3 is 12 amino acids long. Germline V gives CDR1 SGHTA, CDR2 FQGNSA. Between the trimmed V and J ends, which lost 1 base and 3 bases, there was a span of 3 bases. CDR3 protein: CASSLGYYGYTF. In DNA, the CDR3 is TGTGCCAGCAGCTTAGGGTACTATGGCTACACCTTC. The variable domain in full, with the rest retrieved from reference TRBV7-2 and TRBJ1-2, is GAGVSQSPSNKVTEKGKDVELRCDPISGHTALYWYRQSLGQGLEFLIYFQGNSAPDKSGLPSDRFSAERTGGSVSTLTIQRTQQEDSAVYLCASSLGYYGYTFGSGTRLTVV.

The V call is TRBV7-9, the J call TRBJ2-3; 9 nucleotides align to TRBD1. J was trimmed by 3 bases and V by 3 bases; bases with no gene match: 1. This CDR3 contains 14 residues. Germline loops: CDR1 SEHNR, CDR2 FQNEAQ (reference sequence). The CDR3 nucleotides read TGTGCCAGCAGCTTTGGACAGGGGACAGATACGCAGTATTTT. Translated, it gives CASSFGQGTDTQYF.

Worth noting for this clone: This specimen includes other DNA sequences encoding the same CDR3. The chain uses TRBV29-1 and TRBJ1-1, with D hard to call. With 4 bases removed from V and 4 bases from J, the gap between germline ends came to 4 bases. The CDR3 length is 10 residues. Germline V gene lookup returns CDR1 SQVTM and CDR2 ANQGSEA. This CDR3 reads CSVVRTEAFF. The CDR3 coding sequence is TGCAGCGTTGTTCGCACTGAAGCTTTCTTT.

J is TRBJ2-3 and V is TRBV2; the match to TRBD2 covers 16 bases. The CDR3 is 15 residues long. Germline CDR1 reads SNHLY; CDR2 reads FYNNEI. The V and J ends lost 6 bases and 4 bases, in that order; junction bases with no gene match: 1. The DNA for the CDR3 is TGTGCCAGCAGAGGGACTAGCGGGGGGGCAGATACGCAGTATTTT. Translation gives CASRGTSGGADTQYF. The full variable domain, in which reference TRBV2 and TRBJ2-3 provide the parts outside the CDR3, is EPEVTQTPSHQVTQMGQEVILRCVPISNHLYFYWYRQILGQKVEFLVSFYNNEISEKSEIFDDQFSVERPDGSNFTLKIRSTKLEDSAMYFCASRGTSGGADTQYFGPGTRLTVL.

This clone was recorded once. The genes are TRBV27 and TRBJ2-1; possibly TRBD2 for D (6 bases). Germline loops: CDR1 MNHEY, CDR2 SMNVEV (reference sequence). CDR3 length equals 13 residues. With 7 bases removed from V and 10 bases from J, the gap between germline ends came to 17 bases. The CDR3 loop reads CASTISGSGEQFF. The CDR3 DNA reads TGTGCCAGCACCATTAGCGGATCTGGAGAGCAGTTCTTC.

The rearrangement links TRBV4-3 to TRBJ2-1; 8 bases match TRBD2. V lost 0 bases and J lost 5; bases outside the gene matches: 9. The germline gives CDR1 LGHNA, CDR2 YSLEER. The CDR3 has 17 amino acids. CDR3 coding DNA: TGCGCCAGCAGCCAAGAATGGACTAGCCCAGCCCACAATGAGCAGTTCTTC. Amino acids: CASSQEWTSPAHNEQFF.

The V call is TRBV13, the J call TRBJ1-1; no clear D. The germline V gene has CDR1 PRHDT and CDR2 FYEKMQ (reference sequence). The CDR3 loop spans 14 amino acids. Trimming shortened V by 5 bases and J by 3 bases, and 13 bases separated the two germline ends. This CDR3 reads CASSNRKEYTEAFF. Here the CDR3 DNA reads TGTGCCAGCAGCAATAGAAAAGAGTACACTGAAGCTTTCTTT.

The table lists this clone with a few counts. The chain combines TRBV2 with TRBJ2-5; D not resolved. Germline V gives CDR1 SNHLY, CDR2 FYNNEI. V gave up 0 bases and J gave up 4 bases, with 15 bases separating them. The CDR3 has 16 amino acids. The chain's CDR3 is CASSEALRISAETQYF. As DNA, the CDR3 is TGTGCCAGCAGTGAAGCGCTTCGAATAAGCGCAGAGACCCAGTACTTC.

Only a few counts were recorded for this clone. The chain couples TRBV29-1 to TRBJ2-7; D is possibly TRBD1 or TRBD2 (6 bases each). Germline CDR1 reads SQVTM; CDR2 reads ANQGSEA. Trimming removed 7 bases at V and 1 base at J, with 11 bases between. CDR3 length equals 12 residues. The CDR3 is CSGEDSSYEQYF. CDR3 nucleotides: TGCAGCGGGGAGGACAGTTCCTACGAGCAGTACTTC.

This clone was detected only once. The genes are TRBV5-6 and TRBJ1-2; possible D gene TRBD1, 6 bases. Germline CDR1 and CDR2: SGHDT and YYEEEE. The CDR3 runs to 13 residues. V was trimmed by 2 bases and J by 3 bases, leaving 8 bases between them. CDR3 residues: CASSLGGDYGYTF. CDR3 nucleotides: TGTGCCAGCAGCTTAGGGGGGGACTATGGCTACACCTTC.

The V gene is TRBV4-3, the J gene TRBJ2-7, with 7 positions matching TRBD2. The V and J ends lost 0 bases and 3 bases, in that order; junction bases with no gene match: 8. Germline CDR1 and CDR2: LGHNA and YSLEER. This CDR3 comprises 16 residues. The CDR3 loop is CASSQDGSSGLYEQYF. CDR3 bases: TGCGCCAGCAGCCAAGATGGGTCTAGCGGCCTCTACGAGCAGTACTTC.